What follows are 2 T cell receptor beta chains derived from one specimen sequenced in a study of blood T cell repertoires in COVID-19 (TCRdb year 2020). Libraries were made using the immunoSEQ multiplex PCR assay. The table was pulled from immuneACCESS by TCRdb, which kept in-frame rearrangements only. Such tables lose some clones; where checked, under half of the loss comes from unresolved V genes, and the rest has no known cause. This sample gives 65,000 to 70,000 clones in total; about 86% of them show up just once. Over 1.1% of the sample is held by the ten biggest clonotypes. Sequenced input: peripheral blood. Every receptor here comes from a woman aged 60 to 75 with acute or convalescent COVID-19.

The chain uses TRBV4-2 and TRBJ2-3; perhaps TRBD1 as D (5 bases). The V end lost 1 base, the J end lost 4 bases, and 9 bases lay between the germline ends. Germline V gene data show CDR1 as LGHNA and CDR2 as YNFKEQ. The CDR3 covers 14 residues. The CDR3 loop is CASSQGEGADTQYF. In DNA form, the CDR3 reads TGTGCCAGCAGCCAAGGTGAAGGGGCAGATACGCAGTATTTT.

The chain recombines TRBV5-4 with TRBJ1-2, with D tentatively TRBD1 (6 bases). V lost 3 bases, J lost 3 bases, and 12 bases lay in between. CDR1 is SGHNT and CDR2 is YYREEE in the germline V gene (reference sequence). The CDR3 extends over 14 amino acids. CDR3 protein: CASSWSQGDYGYTF. DNA for the CDR3: TGTGCCAGCAGCTGGTCACAGGGAGACTATGGCTACACCTTC.